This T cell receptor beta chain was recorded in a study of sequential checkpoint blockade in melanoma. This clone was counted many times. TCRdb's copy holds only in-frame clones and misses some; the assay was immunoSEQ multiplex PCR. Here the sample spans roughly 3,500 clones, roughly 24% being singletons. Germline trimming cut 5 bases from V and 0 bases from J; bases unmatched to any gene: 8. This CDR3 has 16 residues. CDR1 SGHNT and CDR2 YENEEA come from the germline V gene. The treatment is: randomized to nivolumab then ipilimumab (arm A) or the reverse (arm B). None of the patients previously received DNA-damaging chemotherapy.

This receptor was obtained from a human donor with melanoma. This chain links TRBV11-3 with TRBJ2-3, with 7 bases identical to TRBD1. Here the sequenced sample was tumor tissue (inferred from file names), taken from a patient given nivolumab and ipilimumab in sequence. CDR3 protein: CASSGEQGLSTDTQYF. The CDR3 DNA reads TGTGCCAGCAGCGGGGAACAGGGGCTTAGCACAGATACGCAGTATTTT.